This T cell receptor (beta chain) was retrieved from a study of memory CD4+ T cells and cytomegalovirus serostatus. In the original workflow: After removing out-of-frame reads, around 2 million distinct TCRbeta sequences remained. Method: immunoSEQ multiplex PCR; TCRdb's copy keeps in-frame clones and lacks some. The V and J calls and clone size come from that table; D and trimming were worked out from the DNA. The table includes 40,000 to 50,000 clones, 60% to 80% detected once. The sort gate was single viable CD3+CD4+CD8-CD45RO+ cells for memory CD4+ T cells. Germline V gives CDR1 SGHVS, CDR2 FQNEAQ. Trimming took off 6 bases at V and 6 bases at J, with 14 bases between the two ends. The CDR3 spans 14 residues.

Source material: memory CD4+ T cells from blood. The V gene is TRBV7-8, the J gene TRBJ1-4; unclear D gene. The sequence came from an adult in good health and CMV-seropositive. The CDR3 spells CASSKGRADEKLFF. The CDR3 coding sequence is TGTGCCAGCAGTAAAGGGCGCGCCGATGAAAAACTGTTTTTT.